The 28 T cell receptor beta chains below come from one sample, sequenced in a study of cytomegalovirus exposure and HLA in healthy donors. PCR amplification relied on 60 Vbeta primers (plus 13 Jbeta primers). The assay was immunoSEQ multiplex PCR, and TCRdb's table has in-frame clones only and misses some. The sample lists about 60,000 clones, 70% to 75% occurring once. The sequencing input was PBMCs. These receptors were taken from a man aged 35 to 55 in good health and CMV-seropositive.

CDR3 residues: CASNAVGVNTEAFF. CDR3 DNA sequence: TGTGCCAGCAACGCCGTGGGAGTGAACACTGAAGCTTTCTTT. The chain employs TRBV6-5 and TRBJ1-1, with D unclear. This CDR3 is 14 amino acids long. Between the trimmed V and J ends, which lost 7 bases and 0 bases, there was a span of 12 bases. CDR1 is MNHEY, CDR2 SVGAGI, per germline.

The chain combines TRBV9 with TRBJ1-1; TRBD1 aligns across 12 bases. Trimming removed 3 bases from V and 4 bases from J; junction bases left unmatched: 4. Per the germline V gene, CDR1 is SGDLS and CDR2 is YYNGEE. This CDR3 region has 15 residues. CDR3 nucleotide sequence: TGTGCCAGCAGCGGAGGGACAGGGGGCCGCACTGAAGCTTTCTTT. Its protein is CASSGGTGGRTEAFF.

This clone was observed a few times. The chain has TRBV5-4 and TRBJ2-7; TRBD1 agrees at 7 bases. Germline-derived CDR1 and CDR2 are SGHNT and YYREEE (reference sequence). This CDR3 spans 14 amino acids. J lost 0 bases, V lost 4 bases, and 4 bases had no gene match. DNA of the CDR3: TGTGCCAGCAGCCAAGACAGGGCCTCCTACGAGCAGTACTTC. Amino acids: CASSQDRASYEQYF.

This rearrangement joins TRBV18 to TRBJ1-6; D call uncertain. The CDR3 runs 12 residues. V gave up 6 bases and J gave up 7 bases, with 7 bases separating them. Germline CDR1 and CDR2: KGHSH and LQKENI. Written as DNA, the CDR3 is TGTGCCAGCTCCGAACAGAATTCACCCCTCCACTTT. Protein sequence: CASSEQNSPLHF.

V is TRBV6-5 and J is TRBJ1-1; D might be TRBD1 (6 bases). V was cut by 3 bases and J by 1 base, with 12 bases left in between. The germline gives CDR1 MNHEY, CDR2 SVGAGI. The CDR3 spans 15 residues. In nucleotides, the CDR3 is TGTGCCAGCAGTTATTTCCGGGACAAGAACACTGAAGCTTTCTTT. Protein sequence: CASSYFRDKNTEAFF.

This chain uses TRBV6-1 with TRBJ2-6; D not resolved. Trimming stripped 2 bases from V and 0 bases from J, with 8 bases between. In germline, CDR1 is MNHNS, CDR2 SASEGT. The CDR3 covers 16 residues. The CDR3 coding sequence is TGTGCCAGCAGTGAACTACCGGTCTCTGGGGCCAACGTCCTGACTTTC. Protein: CASSELPVSGANVLTF.

The J gene is TRBJ2-5, the V gene TRBV5-1, with D perhaps matching TRBD2 (5 bases). V lost 4 bases, J lost 2 bases, and 12 bases lay in between. The CDR3 length is 14 residues. CDR1 and CDR2 from the germline V gene are SGHRS and YFSETQ. The CDR3 DNA reads TGCGCCAGCAGCCCCCCTAGGGAGCAAGAGACCCAGTACTTC. This translates into CASSPPREQETQYF.

Here the CDR3 reads CASSQGVDETQYF. The CDR3 nucleotides read TGTGCCAGCAGTCAGGGGGTCGACGAGACCCAGTACTTC. J is TRBJ2-5 and V is TRBV6-1; 7 nucleotides line up with TRBD1. The CDR3 spans 13 residues. The J segment lost 5 bases and the V segment lost 5 bases, leaving 5 bases of the junction unmatched. Germline-derived CDR1 and CDR2 are MNHNS and SASEGT.

This chain joins TRBV5-1 and TRBJ2-2, with D maybe TRBD2 (5 bases). The length of the CDR3 is 15 residues. The V gene lost 2 bases and the J gene lost 4 bases, with 12 bases spanning the gap. Germline V CDR1 and CDR2: SGHRS, YFSETQ. In nucleotides, the CDR3 is TGCGCCAGCAGCTTCGCTAGCCCTACCACCGGGGAGCTGTTTTTT. Protein product: CASSFASPTTGELFF. Full variable domain (outside the CDR3, taken from reference TRBV5-1 and TRBJ2-2): KAGVTQTPRYLIKTRGQQVTLSCSPISGHRSVSWYQQTPGQGLQFLFEYFSETQRNKGNFPGRFSGRQFSNSRSEMNVSTLELGDSALYLCASSFASPTTGELFFGEGSRLTVL.

This chain connects TRBV6-1 to TRBJ2-7; the D gene is possibly TRBD1 (5 bases). Trimming took 1 base from V and 3 from J, leaving 10 bases between them. Germline CDR1 reads MNHNS; CDR2 reads SASEGT. This CDR3 spans 14 amino acids. DNA of the CDR3: TGTGCCAGCAGTGAAGGGGGCAGGGTCTACGAGCAGTACTTC. It encodes CASSEGGRVYEQYF.

This chain uses TRBV7-9 with TRBJ1-3; 7 bases are a match to TRBD1. The germline V gene encodes CDR1 SEHNR and CDR2 FQNEAQ (reference sequence). Losses at the gene ends were 3 bases for V and 0 bases for J; bases not matched to a gene: 5. The CDR3 consists of 16 residues. CDR3 loop: CASSLTRDSSGNTIYF. CDR3 bases: TGTGCCAGCAGCTTGACCCGGGACAGCTCTGGAAACACCATATATTTT.

Concerning this clone itself: Other DNA variants within this sample encode the same CDR3. The rearrangement links TRBV6-1 to TRBJ2-5; 7 positions match TRBD1. The CDR3 has 15 residues. V shed 0 bases and J 5 bases; nucleotides not matched to a gene: 6. Germline CDR1 reads MNHNS; CDR2 reads SASEGT. The CDR3 reads CASSEALGGQETQYF. The CDR3 region has the DNA TGTGCCAGCAGTGAAGCGCTAGGGGGCCAGGAGACCCAGTACTTC.

The sample holds a few counts of this clone. This rearrangement joins TRBV2 to TRBJ2-7; 8 bases are shared with TRBD2. CDR1 is SNHLY, CDR2 FYNNEI, per germline. Trimming took 1 base from V and 12 from J; bases not matched to a gene: 11. This CDR3 comprises 14 residues. CDR3 sequence reads: CASSEEGSGARVYF. Here the CDR3 DNA reads TGTGCCAGCAGTGAAGAGGGTAGCGGGGCGCGGGTGTACTTC.

This clone was counted a single time. The rearrangement uses TRBV29-1 and TRBJ1-1, with D tentatively TRBD1 (5 bases). The V and J ends lost 2 bases and 4 bases respectively, with 14 bases between them. Germline lookup yields CDR1 SQVTM and CDR2 ANQGSEA. This CDR3 comprises 14 residues. CDR3 loop: CSVELAREGTEAFF. The CDR3 nucleotides read TGCAGCGTTGAACTCGCCAGGGAGGGCACTGAAGCTTTCTTT.

The V and J genes are TRBV7-2 and TRBJ2-5; 8 positions agree with TRBD1. The CDR3 spans 15 residues. Germline CDR1 is SGHTA and CDR2 is FQGNSA. With V trimmed by 6 bases and J by 2 bases, 8 bases remained unmatched. The CDR3 nucleotides are TGTGCCAGCAGTTCAGGGACAGGCCCTCAAGAGACCCAGTACTTC. Its protein product is CASSSGTGPQETQYF.

The chain is built from TRBV4-3 and TRBJ2-1; 9 nucleotides align to TRBD2. The CDR3 spans 16 residues. From germline, CDR1 is LGHNA and CDR2 YSLEER. Germline trimming cut 3 bases from V and 4 bases from J; bases unmatched to any gene: 7. CDR3 bases: TGCGCCAGCAGCCAGTACCTAGCGGGGTCGTACAATGAGCAGTTCTTC. Its translation is CASSQYLAGSYNEQFF.

The chain joins TRBV28 to TRBJ1-5; 10 bases match TRBD1. Germline V gene lookup returns CDR1 MDHEN and CDR2 SYDVKM. The CDR3 length is 12 residues. V lost 8 bases to trimming and J lost 5 bases; unmatched junction nucleotides: 0. Written as DNA, the CDR3 is TGTGCCAGCGGGACAGGGGATCAGCCCCAGCATTTT. Translation gives CASGTGDQPQHF.

V is TRBV27 and J is TRBJ2-2, with no clear D. The CDR3 is 14 amino acids. CDR1 is MNHEY, CDR2 SMNVEV, per germline (reference sequence). With 6 bases removed from V and 5 bases from J, the gap between germline ends came to 13 bases. CDR3 loop: CASRSHEQTGELFF. DNA of the CDR3: TGTGCCAGCAGAAGCCACGAACAGACCGGGGAGCTGTTTTTT.

The chain joins TRBV19 to TRBJ2-7, with 8 bases matching TRBD1. Trimming took 9 bases from V and 3 from J; bases not matched to a gene: 10. Germline-derived CDR1 and CDR2 are LNHDA and SQIVND (reference sequence). The CDR3 consists of 14 residues. CDR3 nucleotide sequence: TGTGCCAGCCAGGGGAGGACAGGGAACTACGAGCAGTACTTC. It is translated as CASQGRTGNYEQYF.

The rearrangement uses TRBV6-1 and TRBJ2-4; possibly TRBD2 for D (7 bases). Germline-derived CDR1 and CDR2 are MNHNS and SASEGT. V lost 10 bases and J 7 bases, leaving 20 bases between the germline ends. The length of the CDR3 is 14 residues. CDR3 sequence reads: CATQGGSGGNIQYF. In DNA form, the CDR3 reads TGTGCCACCCAAGGGGGGTCCGGGGGGAACATTCAGTACTTC.

V is TRBV19 and J is TRBJ1-3; TRBD1 matches at 9 bases. Per the germline V gene, CDR1 is LNHDA and CDR2 is SQIVND (reference sequence). This CDR3 comprises 14 residues. Trimming took 7 bases from V and 4 from J; bases not matched to a gene: 5. In DNA form, the CDR3 reads TGTGCCAGTATTGCGGACAGGGGCGGAAACACCATATATTTT. It is translated as CASIADRGGNTIYF. The full variable domain, in which reference TRBV19 and TRBJ1-3 provide the parts outside the CDR3, is DGGITQSPKYLFRKEGQNVTLSCEQNLNHDAMYWYRQDPGQGLRLIYYSQIVNDFQKGDIAEGYSVSREKKESFPLTVTSAQKNPTAFYLCASIADRGGNTIYFGEGSWLTVV.

V usage is TRBV19 and J usage is TRBJ1-2; the match to TRBD1 covers 10 bases. CDR1 is LNHDA, CDR2 SQIVND, per germline (reference sequence). Germline trimming cut 10 bases from V and 0 bases from J; bases unmatched to any gene: 8. The CDR3 is made up of 15 amino acids. As DNA, the CDR3 is TGTGCCACCGAGGGACAGGGGCCCCCTAACTATGGCTACACCTTC. It encodes CATEGQGPPNYGYTF.

CDR3 DNA sequence: TGTGCCAGTAGTATCCCACCAACAGGGGTCGGTGGCTACACCTTC. This translates into CASSIPPTGVGGYTF. V usage is TRBV19 and J usage is TRBJ1-2; 7 bases are a match to TRBD1. The junction had 11 bases not matched to a gene; V was cut back by 3 bases and J by 7 bases. CDR3 length equals 15 residues. Per germline, CDR1 LNHDA and CDR2 SQIVND (reference sequence).

CDR3 region: CASSFGSGGETGELFF. The CDR3 nucleotides are TGCGCCAGCAGCTTCGGAAGCGGGGGTGAAACCGGGGAGCTGTTTTTT. The V call is TRBV5-1, the J call TRBJ2-2; the match to TRBD2 covers 8 bases. The CDR3 has 16 amino acids. Looked up from germline, CDR1 is SGHRS and CDR2 is YFSETQ. With V trimmed by 2 bases and J by 5 bases, 8 bases remained unmatched. Combining the CDR3 with reference TRBV5-1 and TRBJ2-2 gives the whole variable domain KAGVTQTPRYLIKTRGQQVTLSCSPISGHRSVSWYQQTPGQGLQFLFEYFSETQRNKGNFPGRFSGRQFSNSRSEMNVSTLELGDSALYLCASSFGSGGETGELFFGEGSRLTVL.

The genes are TRBV9 and TRBJ1-1; 10 bases are a match to TRBD1. CDR3 length equals 14 residues. Germline lookup yields CDR1 SGDLS and CDR2 YYNGEE. The junction had 4 bases not matched to a gene; V was cut back by 3 bases and J by 5 bases. CDR3 nucleotide sequence: TGTGCCAGCAGCGGGACAGGGGGGGAAACTGAAGCTTTCTTT. Translation: CASSGTGGETEAFF.

The V call is TRBV7-2, the J call TRBJ2-4; possibly TRBD2 for D (7 bases). Germline V gene sequence: CDR1 SGHTA, CDR2 FQGNSA. The V end lost 4 bases, the J end lost 1 base, and 14 bases lay between the germline ends. The CDR3 is 16 residues long. The CDR3 nucleotides are TGTGCCAGCAGCTCACAGGGAGGGTTGGCCAAAAACATTCAGTACTTC. It is translated as CASSSQGGLAKNIQYF.

Concerning this clone: The junction departs from the called germline gene at one end, perhaps through a read error. Written as DNA, the CDR3 is TGTGCCAGCGCACCCCAGGGGAGAGAGACCCAGTACTTC. This sequence encodes CASAPQGRETQYF. This chain connects TRBV18 to TRBJ2-5, with a tentative D call TRBD1 (6 bases). There are 13 residues in the CDR3. CDR1 is KGHSH, CDR2 LQKENI, per germline.

The V and J genes are TRBV7-8 and TRBJ2-7, with TRBD1 identical over 8 bases. Germline CDR1 is SGHVS and CDR2 is FQNEAQ. V was pared by 5 bases and J by 5 bases, with 5 bases of the junction left unmatched. The CDR3 runs to 13 residues. The DNA for the CDR3 is TGTGCCAGCAGCCAGGACAGGGTTGACGAGCAGTACTTC. This translates into CASSQDRVDEQYF. The full variable domain, its missing parts supplied by reference TRBV7-8 and TRBJ2-7, is GAGVSQSPRYKVAKRGQDVALRCDPISGHVSLFWYQQALGQGPEFLTYFQNEAQLDKSGLPSDRFFAERPEGSVSTLKIQRTQQEDSAVYLCASSQDRVDEQYFGPGTRLTVT.